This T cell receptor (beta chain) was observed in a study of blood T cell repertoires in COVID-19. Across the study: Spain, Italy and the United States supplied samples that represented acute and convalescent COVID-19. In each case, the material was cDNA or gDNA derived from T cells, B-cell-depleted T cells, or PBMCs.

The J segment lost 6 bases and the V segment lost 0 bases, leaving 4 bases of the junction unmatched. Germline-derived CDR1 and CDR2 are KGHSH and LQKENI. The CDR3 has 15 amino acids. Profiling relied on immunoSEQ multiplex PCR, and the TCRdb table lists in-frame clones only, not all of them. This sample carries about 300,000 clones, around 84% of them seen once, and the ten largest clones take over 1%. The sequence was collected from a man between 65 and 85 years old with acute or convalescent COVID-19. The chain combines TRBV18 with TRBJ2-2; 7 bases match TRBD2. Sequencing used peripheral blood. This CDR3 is CASSPPAGAAGELFF. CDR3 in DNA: TGTGCCAGCTCACCACCGGCGGGAGCCGCCGGGGAGCTGTTTTTT. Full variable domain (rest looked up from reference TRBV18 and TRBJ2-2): NAGVMQNPRHLVRRRGQEARLRCSPMKGHSHVYWYRQLPEEGLKFMVYLQKENIIDESGMPKERFSAEFPKEGPSILRIQQVVRGDSAAYFCASSPPAGAAGELFFGEGSRLTVL.